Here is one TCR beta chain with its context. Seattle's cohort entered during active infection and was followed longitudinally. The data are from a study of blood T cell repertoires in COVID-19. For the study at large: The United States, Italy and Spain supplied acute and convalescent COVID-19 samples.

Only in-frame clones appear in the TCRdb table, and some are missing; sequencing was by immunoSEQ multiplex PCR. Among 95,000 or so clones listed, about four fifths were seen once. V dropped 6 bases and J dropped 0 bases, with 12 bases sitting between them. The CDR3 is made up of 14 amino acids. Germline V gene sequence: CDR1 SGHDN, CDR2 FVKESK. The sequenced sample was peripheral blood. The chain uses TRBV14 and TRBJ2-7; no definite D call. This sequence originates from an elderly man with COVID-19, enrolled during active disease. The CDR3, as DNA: TGTGCCAGCAGTCTAATACAGAGCTCCTACGAGCAGTACTTC. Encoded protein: CASSLIQSSYEQYF.